This T cell receptor (beta chain) was obtained from a study of T cell responses to AZD1222 COVID-19 vaccine. Study-wide results and caveats: Only five or six AZD1222 recipients tested seropositive at baseline. Spike was spanned by vaccine-associated CD4 TCRs, with dominance at 160-218 and 743-854.

The table came from immunoSEQ multiplex PCR; TCRdb's copy has only in-frame clones and leaves some out. The profile shows approximately 90,000 clones, around 90% of them singletons. Trimming pared 6 bases from V and 6 bases from J, leaving 15 bases between. Germline CDR1 is KGHSH and CDR2 is LQKENI. This CDR3 spans 15 amino acids. To note about this clone: Its antigen is as yet unknown.

The receptor's source is an adult in good health. The genes are TRBV18 and TRBJ1-6; D is ambiguous. This specimen was peripheral blood, taken on day 0 of AZD1222 vaccination. The CDR3, as DNA: TGTGCCAGCTCCCACGCATCAATTTCTAATTCACCCCTCCACTTT. Protein: CASSHASISNSPLHF.